One sample yielded the 9 T cell receptor beta chains listed below, sequenced in a study of blood T cell repertoires in COVID-19. Repertoires were generated with immunoSEQ multiplex PCR, while TCRdb's copy carries only in-frame clones and drops some. This table holds about 66,000 clones, roughly 86% found once. Sequencing was performed on peripheral blood. The source of these receptors is a man aged 60 to 69 with acute or convalescent COVID-19.

The CDR3 here is CASSEISRTQTPQHYTDTQYF. Here the CDR3 DNA reads TGTGCCAGCAGTGAAATATCACGGACACAGACCCCACAACACTACACAGATACGCAGTATTTT. The V and J genes are TRBV2 and TRBJ2-3, with D perhaps matching TRBD1 (5 bases). Germline V lookup: CDR1 SNHLY, CDR2 FYNNEI. Trimming pared 2 bases from V and 2 bases from J, leaving 29 bases between. The CDR3 consists of 21 residues.

This chain connects TRBV6-6 to TRBJ1-2; D unresolved. Germline V lookup: CDR1 MNHNY, CDR2 SVGAGI (reference sequence). The V end lost 0 bases, the J end lost 3 bases, and 8 bases lay between the germline ends. The CDR3 contains 14 residues. CDR3 sequence: CASSYSGGDYGYTF. The CDR3 bases are TGTGCCAGCAGTTACTCAGGCGGGGACTATGGCTACACCTTC.

As concerns this clone: Germline is not matched at one junction end, which may reflect a read error. The chain combines TRBV18 with TRBJ1-2, with a tentative D call TRBD1 (5 bases). The CDR3 runs to 13 residues. Germline CDR1 is KGHSH and CDR2 is LQKENI. DNA for the CDR3: TGTGCCAGCTCTCCACAGGAGAACTATGGCTACACCTTC. Protein sequence: CASSPQENYGYTF.

The V gene is TRBV11-2, the J gene TRBJ2-1, with 8 bases matching TRBD1. CDR3 length equals 18 residues. CDR1 and CDR2 from the germline V gene are SGHAT and FQNNGV. V lost 5 bases and J lost 4; bases outside the gene matches: 16. The CDR3 bases are TGTGCCAGCAGCCGTATCCACCTGGCAGGACAGGGATACAATGAGCAGTTCTTC. Its protein is CASSRIHLAGQGYNEQFF.

The chain is built from TRBV3-1 (or the pseudogene TRBV3-2) and TRBJ1-1; unclear D gene. Trimming shortened V by 0 bases and J by 11 bases, and 10 bases separated the two germline ends. This CDR3 has 12 residues. Germline assignment: CDR1 LGHDT and CDR2 YNNKEL (reference sequence). For the CDR3, the DNA is TGTGCCAGCAGCCAAGATTCAGGAGGCGCTTTCTTT. Its protein is CASSQDSGGAFF.

The rearrangement joins TRBV10-2 to TRBJ1-4, with a possible D match to TRBD1 (6 bases). The CDR3 contains 14 residues. V was cut by 6 bases and J by 7 bases, with 15 bases left in between. Germline CDR1 reads WSHSY; CDR2 reads SAAADI. The CDR3 reads CASSLTGNIEKLFF. The CDR3 nucleotides are TGCGCCAGCAGCCTTACAGGGAACATTGAAAAACTGTTTTTT.

This rearrangement joins TRBV10-3 to TRBJ1-2, with 8 bases aligning to TRBD1. Germline assignment: CDR1 ENHRY and CDR2 SYGVKD. The CDR3 extends over 14 amino acids. The J segment lost 6 bases and the V segment lost 2 bases, leaving 5 bases of the junction unmatched. In DNA form, the CDR3 reads TGTGCCATCAGTGAGGGGGAACAGGGGGATGGCTACACCTTC. Amino acids: CAISEGEQGDGYTF.

The chain is built from TRBV19 and TRBJ2-7; 8 bases map to TRBD1. CDR3 length: 15 amino acids. Per germline, CDR1 LNHDA and CDR2 SQIVND (reference sequence). J gave up 1 base and V 4 bases, and 6 bases lay outside the gene matches. CDR3 loop: CASSRGTGLSYEQYF. Here the CDR3 DNA reads TGTGCCAGTAGTAGAGGGACAGGACTATCCTACGAGCAGTACTTC.

Only a few counts were recorded for this clone. The V call is TRBV6-6, the J call TRBJ1-3, with D maybe TRBD1 (5 bases). Trimming removed 5 bases from V and 11 bases from J, with 16 bases in between. There are 13 residues in the CDR3. In germline, CDR1 is MNHNY, CDR2 SVGAGI (reference sequence). The CDR3 sequence: CASSGDFKKAIYF. The CDR3 region has the DNA TGTGCCAGCAGTGGGGACTTCAAGAAAGCCATATATTTT.